This T cell receptor (beta chain) was captured in a study of T cell clonotyping in hematopoietic cell transplantation. Specified time point: recipient sample about 28 days before transplant, after cytoreduction. This clone was recorded only once. The V end lost 5 bases, the J end lost 4 bases, and 11 bases lay between the germline ends. The CDR3 contains 13 residues. Germline assignment: CDR1 SEHNR and CDR2 FQNEAQ (reference sequence). Libraries were prepared by immunoSEQ multiplex PCR; TCRdb keeps only in-frame clonotypes and omits some of them. The sample shows tens of thousands of clones, about 95% of them seen only once.

This clonotype originated in a woman aged 45 to 65 with acute myeloid leukemia. Some clones in this sample may be carry-over from other donors' samples. J is TRBJ1-2 and V is TRBV7-9, with D hard to call. The sequences come from peripheral blood mononuclear cells, collected before stem cell transplant. In DNA, the CDR3 is TGTGCCAGCAGCCCAGAGACCGGCTATGGCTACACCTTC. Its translation: CASSPETGYGYTF.